Included here is one T cell receptor (beta chain) sequence, with context. In this sample, this clone turned up a few times. Its antigen specificity is not known. The input lacks base qualities; no much larger clone sits a single base away. TCR CDR3 regions were amplified from genomic DNA by multiplex PCR using the deep immunoSEQ assay. Genomic DNA extracted from each cell subset was distributed evenly over all wells of several immunoSEQ 96-well plates, and each plate served as one replicate. For sorted subsets, roughly 200 ng of genomic DNA, equivalent to roughly 30,000 T cell genomes, went into each replicate PCR. Purified libraries were quantified with a Qubit 3.0 fluorometer, sized on a Bioanalyzer 2100, and re-quantified with the KAPA Library Quantification kit. A separate single-read 150-cycle Illumina NextSeq 550 flow cell was used to sequence each immunoSEQ 96-well plate. Processing in the source paper ran as follows. Because only junctional sequences without quality scores were contained in the immunoSEQ output, filtering matching that applied to full-length reads could not be performed. Sequences were annotated with PyIR, a Python wrapper for IgBLAST v1.9, and V/J genes and CDR3 were assigned using IMGT germline references. Any read was removed if the V/J assignment was weak (E-value above 1e-6), the CDR3 was missing, or the read contained stop codons, out-of-frame junctions, or ambiguous translated residues. A V3J clonotype was defined by an identical inferred V gene, J gene, and CDR3 amino acid sequence. The percentage overlap between two repertoires was calculated by dividing the number of shared unique clonotypes by the size of the smaller repertoire. Repertoire richness was assessed with RTK rarefaction, the Chao1 estimator, and Recon v2.1 estimates of unobserved clonotypes. Generation probabilities for all TCRbeta clonotypes obtained by the gDNA method from a handful of donors were computed using OLGA. The table comes from immuneACCESS by way of TCRdb, which keeps in-frame sequences with V and J called. Part of the clones is missing from these tables; in studies checked, under half for an unresolved V gene and the rest for unknown reasons. The DNA gave D and trimming, while V, J and clone size come from that table. A total of fewer than 150,000 clones appear in this sample, about 62% of them only once. The top ten hold around 23% of the sample.

The data are from a study of shared clonotypes between healthy human individuals (dated by TCRdb to 2018 to 2020). General notes on the study: A couple of women and a few men aged 18 to 49 years were included in the cohort. For each donor, CD4 naive and CD4 memory were each run on three plates, CD8 naive on two plates, and CD8 memory on one plate. The study deeply sequenced blood TCR repertoires of several healthy adults to estimate repertoire size and the extent of clonotype sharing between individuals. To increase sequencing depth and limit assay-specific biases, TCR repertoire library preparation and sequencing were carried out by different laboratories using diverse techniques. Each donor's leukapheresis produced roughly between roughly 0.9 and 8.9 billion PBMCs. General conclusions and limits of the study: Approximately 5% of naive CD4, approximately 3.7% of naive CD8, 2.3% of memory CD4, and about 0.4% of memory CD8 clonotypes were shared across a few donors. The genetic and exposure-history diversity represented was limited by the small number of donors. Pairwise subsampling led to the expectation that sequencing depth would affect the degree of clonotype sharing among donors. Sampling was restricted to blood, and TCR repertoires in tissue are likely to differ from TCR repertoires in blood. Clonotypes shared by all four sorted-subset donors showed higher generation probabilities than non-shared clonotypes. Even with the large sequencing depth, rarefaction of the sorted-subset datasets indicated that sequencing was incomplete. Naive subsets generally had larger estimated clonotype richness than memory subsets did.

The donors were healthy, HIV-negative adults who had no recently reported acute infections or vaccinations. Every donor was a Caucasian adult residing in Nashville, Tennessee, USA. The CD8 memory samples were a combination of magnetically selected CD45RO+ cells and CCR7-negative CD45RA+ effector memory (TemRA) cells. Blood was collected by leukapheresis, and PBMCs were isolated by Ficoll-Histopaque density gradient centrifugation and then cryopreserved in liquid nitrogen vapor phase. Analytical flow cytometry was used to check the purity and quantity of each magnetically sorted T cell population. Each sorted fraction had its genomic DNA isolated and then quantified by UV absorbance on a Nanodrop 2000c. The CDR3 goes from the cysteine to the phenylalanine over 15 residues. Only CDR3 DNA remains: 45 bases, in frame from the first base. CDR1 and CDR2 were assigned from the germline V gene as SGHRS and YFSETQ. V drops 2 bases and J drops 4 bases, leaving 15 bases in between.

This TCR came from a woman younger than 45 in good health. The sequenced sample was memory CD8+ T cells sorted from blood. This sample's cell subset or site label indicates: CD45RO+ cells pooled with CCR7-negative TemRA cells. The chain uses TRBV5-1 and TRBJ1-2; perhaps TRBD1 is the D gene, with 5 bases matching. The nucleotide sequence reads TGCGCCAGCAGCTTTTTTACGGGGGATTTCTATGGCTACACCTTC. It specifies CASSFFTGDFYGYTF.